The sequence of this T cell receptor (beta chain) was determined in a study of shared clonotypes between healthy human individuals. Evenly divided among several immunoSEQ plates was the genomic DNA of each subset. Sequenced by immunoSEQ multiplex PCR; TCRdb stores in-frame clones only, minus some. Of 950,000 to 1,100,000 clones listed, under 80% are singletons. This TCR was sampled from a man between 18 and 29 years old in good health. Sequencing was performed on memory CD4+ T cells sorted from blood. Subset meaning: CD45RA-negative fraction.

The CDR3 protein is CASSLAGQLLFTYEQYF. DNA for the CDR3: TGTGCCAGCAGCTTGGCGGGACAGCTCCTTTTTACCTACGAGCAGTACTTC. The rearrangement joins TRBV5-6 to TRBJ2-7; 7 bases are shared with TRBD1. V was clipped by 0 bases and J by 2 bases; unmatched bases: 11. The length of the CDR3 is 17 residues. In germline, CDR1 is SGHDT, CDR2 YYEEEE.